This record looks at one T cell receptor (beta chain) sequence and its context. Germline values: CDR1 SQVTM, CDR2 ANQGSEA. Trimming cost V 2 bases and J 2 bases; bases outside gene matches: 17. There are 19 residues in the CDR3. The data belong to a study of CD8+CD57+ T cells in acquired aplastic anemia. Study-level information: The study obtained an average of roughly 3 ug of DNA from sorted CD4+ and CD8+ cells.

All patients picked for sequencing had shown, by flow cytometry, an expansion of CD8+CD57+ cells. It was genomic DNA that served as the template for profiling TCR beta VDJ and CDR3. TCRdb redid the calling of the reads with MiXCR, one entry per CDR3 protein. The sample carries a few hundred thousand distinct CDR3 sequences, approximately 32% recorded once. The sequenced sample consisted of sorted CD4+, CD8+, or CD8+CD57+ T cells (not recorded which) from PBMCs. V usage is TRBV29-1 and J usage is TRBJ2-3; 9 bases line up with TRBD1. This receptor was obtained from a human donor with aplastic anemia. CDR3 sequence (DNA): TGCAGCGTTGAAATGTTAGGGGACAGGGACCGTTTAATCACAGATACGCAGTATTTT. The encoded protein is CSVEMLGDRDRLITDTQYF.